One sample yielded the 5 T cell receptor beta chains listed below, sequenced in a study of blood T cell repertoires in COVID-19. Data came from immunoSEQ multiplex PCR; TCRdb stores just in-frame clones and leaves some out. The data hold roughly 61,000 clones, with around 70% observed a single time. The sample was peripheral blood. The receptors come from a woman in her 70s with acute or convalescent COVID-19.

V gene TRBV24-1 combines with J gene TRBJ2-5; maybe TRBD2 (5 bases). Germline assignment: CDR1 KGHDR and CDR2 SFDVKD. V lost 0 bases, J lost 0 bases, and 19 bases lay in between. This CDR3 is built from 19 residues. The CDR3 reads CATSDLRDFGGQYQETQYF. The CDR3 DNA reads TGTGCCACCAGTGATTTGCGGGATTTTGGAGGTCAGTACCAAGAGACCCAGTACTTC.

This clone was detected a few times. The CDR3 coding sequence is TGTGCCAGCAGTTACTCTCCAGGAAACACTGAAGCTTTCTTT. This codes for CASSYSPGNTEAFF. The rearrangement uses TRBV6-5 and TRBJ1-1, with D uncertain. CDR1 MNHEY and CDR2 SVGAGI come from the germline V gene. V was cut by 0 bases and J by 2 bases, with 7 bases left in between. The CDR3 extends over 14 amino acids.

This chain uses TRBV19 with TRBJ2-1, with a possible D match to TRBD2 (7 bases). Germline V CDR1 and CDR2: LNHDA, SQIVND (reference sequence). The V end was cut by 0 bases, the J end by 4 bases, with 16 bases between. This CDR3 is built from 17 residues. The CDR3 is CASSIDLGGGFYNEQFF. DNA for the CDR3: TGTGCCAGTAGTATAGATCTTGGGGGGGGCTTTTACAATGAGCAGTTCTTC.

This clone showed up just a few times. The chain joins TRBV6-4 to TRBJ2-7; 11 positions agree with TRBD2. Germline V gives CDR1 MRHNA, CDR2 SNTAGT. The V segment lost 4 bases and the J segment 2 bases; nucleotides outside the gene matches: 7. This CDR3 has 16 amino acids. DNA of the CDR3: TGTGCCAGCAGTGGAGTAGCGGGGGGGCCCCCCTACGAGCAGTACGTC. Residues: CASSGVAGGPPYEQYV.

V and J are TRBV5-1 and TRBJ1-3; TRBD1 might be the D (6 bases). This CDR3 spans 17 amino acids. Germline CDR1 SGHRS, CDR2 YFSETQ. V was clipped by 4 bases and J by 0 bases, with 17 bases between them. The CDR3 reads CASSTATGVDSGNTIYF. In nucleotides, the CDR3 is TGCGCCAGCAGCACTGCGACAGGCGTCGACTCTGGAAACACCATATATTTT.